This TCR beta chain was sequenced during a study of beta chain features in type 1 diabetes (dated by TCRdb to about 2018). As for the study more broadly: Mean age, gender distribution, total cell number and subset yield did not differ between patients and healthy donors. A total of 90 million to 140 million sorted cells were examined across all samples, and RNA yield correlated strongly with the number of cells per subset. The study compared the TCRB repertoires of sorted circulating CD4+ T cell subsets in recently diagnosed type 1 diabetes patients with those in matched healthy donors. Regulatory and stem cell-like memory subsets were isolated from only 8 patients and roughly eight healthy donors, whereas naive and central memory subsets came from all 30 or so donors.

The entire amount of isolated RNA was reverse transcribed using the High Capacity cDNA Reverse Transcription Kit, so the sequenced TCRB transcripts were expressed ones. Naive, central memory and regulatory T cell samples underwent deep immunoSEQ sequencing, averaging around 4 million total reads per sample. Sorted cells were lysed in RLT buffer and RNA was extracted with DNase-treated RNeasy Micro or Mini kits, depending on cell number. Each cell subset was processed on its own to prevent cross-contamination, while patient and healthy donor samples were processed together. Using the immunoSEQ multiplex PCR, TCRB sequences were amplified from cDNA into 87-bp fragments spanning the CDR3 region. Sequencing of the amplicons was performed on the Illumina HiSeq platform. As for the original processing: PCR bias was corrected computationally using synthetic template baselines, and reads within Hamming distance 2 were collapsed, with unmergeable singletons discarded. Reads were aligned against IMGT to assign V, D and J genes, CDR3 length and insertions or deletions at six rearrangement sites. Within each subset, clonotype counts were normalized to sorted cell number, and only after that were true diversity and Gini coefficients computed with the tcR R package. The overlap coefficient, calculated on TCRB nucleotide sequences, was used to measure repertoire sharing. What TCRdb holds here is the immuneACCESS table cut down to in-frame rearrangements. Part of the clones is not present; checked against another copy, under half of the missing clones reflect an unresolved V gene, and the others are unexplained. Clone size and the V and J calls come from that table; the DNA yielded D and trimming. Across this sample there are some 150,000 clones, with 11% seen only once. About 2.1% of the sample rests with the top ten.

Germline trimming: 6 bases from V, 5 bases from J; junction bases outside gene matches: 8. The CDR3 goes from the cysteine to the phenylalanine over 14 residues. Just CDR3 DNA is preserved here, 42 bases in frame from base 1. The germline V gene sets CDR1 to MGHDK and CDR2 to SYGVNS. This clone was counted at least ten times. No antigen is known for it. Per-base quality was not reported, and no clone a single base away is much larger than it. Overall study results and their limits: The naive, central memory and regulatory TCRB repertoires appeared to resemble one another more closely among patients than among healthy donors. A moderate but significant shortening of TCRB CDR3 length was observed in type 1 diabetes patients in all four CD4+ subsets. Only small numbers of individuals were included in the HLA sub-analyses, which left unresolved whether HLA type had any influence on TCRB rearrangement. PCR might favor shorter templates, but patient and control samples were amplified and corrected together, so any skew would affect both groups equally. At VDJ recombination sites, patients with type 1 diabetes made fewer insertions and deleted more nucleotides, a pattern implying thymic rearrangement abnormalities. Because cDNA rather than genomic DNA was sequenced, highly expressing activated cells could have been over-represented, although no difference in activation and CD3 levels was found between groups.

Each donor gave one peripheral blood draw, averaging around 0.11 L, which was collected into heparinised tubes. Naive, central memory, regulatory and stem cell-like memory CD4+ T cells were sorted on a BD FACSAria II using a panel including CD45RO, CCR7, CD25, CD127, CD95 and CD27. Every sorted population had a purity above 98%. PBMCs were isolated immediately by Lymphoprep density gradient centrifugation and stained directly without culture. To minimize batch effects, samples were stained and sorted in pairs, one healthy donor with one patient per experiment. Recombination linked TRBV25-1 to TRBJ2-7; 9 of the junction bases match TRBD1. Sequencing input: central memory CD4+ T cells from blood. This TCR was recovered from a young man in good health. At the DNA level, the sequence is TGTGCCAGCAGGAAGGGACAGGGTTTGGACGAGCAGTACTTC. This gives the protein CASRKGQGLDEQYF.